This TCR beta chain is drawn from a study of CD8+CD57+ T cells in acquired aplastic anemia. V gave up 1 base and J gave up 7 bases; unmatched junction bases: 6. CDR1 is SGHNT, CDR2 YYREEE, per germline (reference sequence). The CDR3 sequence is 17 residues long. The table lists this clonotype with a few counts. Genomic DNA, the template, was used for profiling of the TCR beta VDJ and CDR3. A single record per CDR3 protein comes from TCRdb applying MiXCR to the reads. The data show approximately 98,000 distinct CDR3 sequences, around 50% seen once. The clonotype comes from a human donor in good health, serving as a control. What was sequenced was sorted CD4+, CD8+, or CD8+CD57+ T cells (not recorded which) from PBMCs. V gene TRBV5-4 combines with J gene TRBJ2-1; 15 bases are shared with TRBD2. The CDR3 DNA follows: TGTGCCAGCAGCTTGAGGACTAGCGGGGGGGCAAAGAATGAGCAGTTCTTC. Translated, it gives CASSLRTSGGAKNEQFF.